Below, 24 T cell receptor beta chains from the same sample are listed, as sequenced in a study of blood T cell repertoires in COVID-19. TCRdb keeps only in-frame clones here, not all; method: immunoSEQ multiplex PCR. This table holds 150,000 to 200,000 clones, around 85% found once. Material: peripheral blood. The receptors were gathered from a man in his fifties with active or convalescent COVID-19.

The gene calls are TRBV5-1 and TRBJ1-4; tentatively, D is TRBD1 (5 bases). The germline V gene encodes CDR1 SGHRS and CDR2 YFSETQ. V gave up 0 bases and J gave up 8 bases, with 11 bases separating them. CDR3 length equals 14 residues. This CDR3 reads CASSLGGAGEKLFF. The CDR3 DNA reads TGCGCCAGCAGCTTGGGCGGGGCTGGAGAAAAACTGTTTTTT.

This sequence joins TRBV5-4 and TRBJ2-1; 10 bases are shared with TRBD2. Germline CDR1 is SGHNT and CDR2 is YYREEE (reference sequence). V was pared by 1 base and J by 5 bases, with 6 bases of the junction left unmatched. The CDR3 consists of 16 residues. The CDR3 coding sequence is TGTGCCAGCAGCTTGCCAGCGGGAGGGCCCCACAATGAGCAGTTCTTC. Its translation is CASSLPAGGPHNEQFF.

This chain joins TRBV5-1 and TRBJ1-3; D not resolved. Trimming removed 4 bases at V and 0 bases at J, with 14 bases between. The length of the CDR3 is 16 residues. Germline V gives CDR1 SGHRS, CDR2 YFSETQ. The chain's CDR3 is CASSDPGESSGNTIYF. The CDR3, as DNA: TGCGCCAGCAGCGACCCGGGAGAGTCCTCTGGAAACACCATATATTTT.

The chain uses TRBV30 and TRBJ2-3, with 11 bases matching TRBD2. V lost 3 bases and J lost 7; bases outside the gene matches: 15. The germline CDR1 and CDR2 sequences are GTSNPN and SVGIG (reference sequence). The CDR3 is 17 amino acids. CDR3 nucleotides: TGTGCCTGGAGCCATTCACAACTAGCGGGAGATGGTAATACGCAGTATTTT. This encodes CAWSHSQLAGDGNTQYF.

V and J are TRBV5-1 and TRBJ2-1, with 7 bases matching TRBD2. Germline V gene data show CDR1 as SGHRS and CDR2 as YFSETQ. The CDR3 runs to 16 residues. The J segment lost 6 bases and the V segment lost 4 bases, leaving 13 bases of the junction unmatched. CDR3 protein: CASSSESGIVVNEQFF. In nucleotides, the CDR3 is TGCGCCAGCAGCAGCGAAAGCGGGATAGTAGTCAATGAGCAGTTCTTC.

The chain recombines TRBV7-2 with TRBJ1-5; D gene ambiguous. The CDR3 extends over 15 amino acids. The germline V gene encodes CDR1 SGHTA and CDR2 FQGNSA. V was pared by 5 bases and J by 2 bases, with 13 bases between. The DNA for the CDR3 is TGTGCCAGCAGCCCCGCCGTCACAGGCAATCAGCCCCAGCATTTT. Encoded protein: CASSPAVTGNQPQHF.

The V and J genes are TRBV14 and TRBJ2-1; 9 bases agree with TRBD2. The CDR3 loop spans 16 amino acids. V lost 3 bases and J lost 4; bases outside the gene matches: 7. The germline V gene has CDR1 SGHDN and CDR2 FVKESK. The CDR3 protein is CASSQPGTSPYNEQFF. CDR3 DNA: TGTGCCAGCAGCCAGCCCGGGACTAGCCCATACAATGAGCAGTTCTTC.

V usage is TRBV11-3 and J usage is TRBJ2-1; 10 bases match TRBD2. The J segment lost 3 bases and the V segment lost 5 bases, leaving 4 bases of the junction unmatched. Germline loops: CDR1 SGHNT, CDR2 YENEEA. There are 15 residues in the CDR3. This chain's CDR3 is CASSPGLADYNEQFF. DNA of the CDR3: TGTGCCAGCAGCCCTGGACTAGCGGACTACAATGAGCAGTTCTTC.

The gene calls are TRBV5-1 and TRBJ1-1, with a weak D call TRBD1 (6 bases). From germline, CDR1 is SGHRS and CDR2 YFSETQ. Trimming took off 0 bases at V and 4 bases at J, with 16 bases between the two ends. The CDR3 consists of 16 residues. This CDR3 is CASSLVSRGVGTEAFF. In nucleotides, the CDR3 is TGCGCCAGCAGCTTGGTATCCAGGGGTGTAGGCACTGAAGCTTTCTTT.

The chain joins TRBV19 to TRBJ1-3; no clear D. This CDR3 is 13 amino acids long. Trimming removed 6 bases from V and 0 bases from J, with 6 bases in between. CDR1 LNHDA and CDR2 SQIVND come from the germline V gene (reference sequence). CDR3 in amino acids: CASRRSSGNTIYF. The CDR3 nucleotides are TGTGCCAGTAGGAGGAGCTCTGGAAACACCATATATTTT.

The chain recombines TRBV5-1 with TRBJ1-4, with 10 bases fitting TRBD1. The CDR3 totals 15 residues. V shed 3 bases and J 5 bases; nucleotides not matched to a gene: 4. The germline V gene has CDR1 SGHRS and CDR2 YFSETQ. The CDR3 is CASSSMTGGNEKLFF. Here the CDR3 DNA reads TGCGCCAGCAGCTCTATGACAGGGGGCAATGAAAAACTGTTTTTT.

The V and J genes are TRBV19 and TRBJ2-7; D is possibly TRBD1 (6 bases). This CDR3 has 14 amino acids. Germline CDR1 and CDR2: LNHDA and SQIVND (reference sequence). The ends were cut back, 5 bases at V and 0 bases at J, with 11 bases in the middle. The CDR3 here is CASSSRTDSYEQYF. The CDR3, as DNA: TGTGCCAGTAGTTCCAGGACAGACTCCTACGAGCAGTACTTC.

This clone was picked up one time. The V gene is TRBV5-6, the J gene TRBJ2-4, with 8 bases identical to TRBD2. Trimming took 0 bases from V and 4 from J; bases not matched to a gene: 3. Germline loops: CDR1 SGHDT, CDR2 YYEEEE. The CDR3 loop spans 15 amino acids. CDR3 nucleotide sequence: TGTGCCAGCAGCTTGGTTAGCGGGGAGAAAAACATTCAGTACTTC. As protein: CASSLVSGEKNIQYF.

The gene calls are TRBV6-1 and TRBJ1-2; D gene unclear. The length of the CDR3 is 15 residues. V lost 5 bases, J lost 3 bases, and 16 bases lay in between. Per the germline V gene, CDR1 is MNHNS and CDR2 is SASEGT. The CDR3 here is CASSTYPGRDYGYTF. Written as DNA, the CDR3 is TGTGCCAGCAGTACCTACCCGGGAAGGGACTATGGCTACACCTTC.

The rearrangement joins TRBV19 to TRBJ1-3; D is unclear. The germline V and J ends were trimmed by 3 bases and 0 bases, with 9 bases remaining between them. This CDR3 region has 15 residues. The germline V gene encodes CDR1 LNHDA and CDR2 SQIVND (reference sequence). The CDR3 bases are TGTGCCAGTAGTATTATCTCGAGCTCTGGAAACACCATATATTTT. This sequence encodes CASSIISSSGNTIYF.

The chain carries TRBV19 and TRBJ2-2; possible D gene TRBD1, 7 bases. The CDR3 contains 14 residues. Germline V gene data show CDR1 as LNHDA and CDR2 as SQIVND (reference sequence). The ends were cut back, 7 bases at V and 5 bases at J, with 14 bases in the middle. CDR3: CASKWAGGTGELFF. The CDR3 nucleotides are TGTGCCAGTAAATGGGCAGGGGGGACCGGGGAGCTGTTTTTT.

The J gene is TRBJ2-3, the V gene TRBV4-1, with D hard to call. V lost 3 bases, J lost 0 bases, and 10 bases lay in between. This CDR3 is 15 amino acids long. Germline assignment: CDR1 MGHRA and CDR2 YSYEKL. The CDR3 sequence is CASSQRASSTDTQYF. The CDR3, as DNA: TGCGCCAGCAGCCAGAGAGCCTCTAGCACAGATACGCAGTATTTT.

The V and J genes are TRBV19 and TRBJ1-3, with 8 bases aligning to TRBD1. The CDR3 totals 16 residues. J was trimmed by 0 bases and V by 8 bases; bases with no gene match: 9. Germline CDR1 LNHDA, CDR2 SQIVND (reference sequence). CDR3 sequence (DNA): TGTGCCAGTTCCTCAGGACAGGGAGCCTCTGGAAACACCATATATTTT. It specifies CASSSGQGASGNTIYF. The full variable domain, with the rest looked up from reference TRBV19 and TRBJ1-3, is DGGITQSPKYLFRKEGQNVTLSCEQNLNHDAMYWYRQDPGQGLRLIYYSQIVNDFQKGDIAEGYSVSREKKESFPLTVTSAQKNPTAFYLCASSSGQGASGNTIYFGEGSWLTVV.

The chain joins TRBV5-4 to TRBJ2-3, with unresolved D. CDR3 length equals 14 residues. Germline V gene lookup returns CDR1 SGHNT and CDR2 YYREEE (reference sequence). The V and J ends lost 1 base and 6 bases respectively, with 12 bases between them. DNA of the CDR3: TGTGCCAGCAGCTTGATCGTATCCGAGGATACGCAGTATTTT. Translating it yields CASSLIVSEDTQYF.

J is TRBJ1-3 and V is TRBV19; no definite D call. V was shortened by 3 bases and J by 0 bases, with 9 bases between the two germline ends. The CDR3 runs 15 residues. CDR1 is LNHDA, CDR2 SQIVND, per germline (reference sequence). Written as DNA, the CDR3 is TGTGCCAGTAGTATCTTAGCGTCCTCTGGAAACACCATATATTTT. Translation gives CASSILASSGNTIYF.

This rearrangement joins TRBV30 to TRBJ2-7, with 8 bases matching TRBD1. V trimming: 4 bases; J trimming: 0 bases; junction bases outside the gene matches: 2. This CDR3 comprises 13 residues. Looked up from germline, CDR1 is GTSNPN and CDR2 is SVGIG (reference sequence). CDR3 in DNA: TGTGCCTGGACCGACAGGGGCTCCTACGAGCAGTACTTC. Encoded protein: CAWTDRGSYEQYF.

CDR3 amino acids: CATSDSSLAGGGETQYF. CDR3 nucleotides: TGTGCCACCAGTGATTCCAGTCTAGCGGGGGGAGGTGAGACCCAGTACTTC. The chain joins TRBV24-1 to TRBJ2-5, with TRBD2 matching over 11 bases. The CDR3 runs to 17 residues. Germline V CDR1 and CDR2: KGHDR, SFDVKD. V lost 2 bases to trimming and J lost 5 bases; unmatched junction nucleotides: 9.

The chain is built from TRBV7-3 and TRBJ2-4; maybe TRBD1 (6 bases). The CDR3 spans 20 residues. CDR1 and CDR2 (germline): SGHTA, FQGTGA. Trimming took off 1 base at V and 0 bases at J, with 22 bases between the two ends. As DNA, the CDR3 is TGTGCCAGCAGCTTAATGGGGACAACCAAGTCACTAATAGCCAAAAACATTCAGTACTTC. Translating gives CASSLMGTTKSLIAKNIQYF.

The V gene is TRBV7-9, the J gene TRBJ1-1, with TRBD1 matching over 8 bases. This CDR3 has 13 amino acids. CDR1 and CDR2 (germline): SEHNR, FQNEAQ (reference sequence). Germline trimming cut 5 bases from V and 7 bases from J; bases unmatched to any gene: 6. The CDR3 DNA reads as TGTGCCAGCAGCCCCGGACAGGGCGATGAAGCTTTCTTT. Translating it yields CASSPGQGDEAFF.